The 17 T cell receptor beta chains given below trace back to one sample, sequenced in a study of blood T cells in healthy people across ages (dated by TCRdb to the mid-2010s). The receptor library was made with 5' RACE. For sequencing, an Illumina HiSeq 2500 was employed. A second PCR of roughly 7 to 12 cycles was run with a J-beta primer mix and a sample-barcoded 5' primer. TCRdb passed the public sequencing reads through fastp at Q25 and MiXCR, retaining productive beta sequences. Rows with one shared CDR3 protein collapse into an entry with the most common genes and DNA. This sample has about 2 million distinct CDR3 sequences in its table, and around 48% of those were observed once. The top ten clones comprise more than 2% of the sample. The material sequenced was blood. These receptors all stem from a woman aged 40 to 49 in good health.

The chain uses TRBV4-3 and TRBJ2-3, with a weak D call TRBD1 (8 bases). Germline V gene sequence: CDR1 LGHNA, CDR2 YSLEER. Trimming removed 0 bases from V and 7 bases from J, with 26 bases in between. CDR3 length equals 19 residues. The CDR3 nucleotides read TGCGCCAGCAGCCAAGATGATACGGACAGGGAGGGAATCGGAAATACGCAGTATTTT. Amino acids: CASSQDDTDREGIGNTQYF.

This chain connects TRBV27 to TRBJ2-5; 13 bases are shared with TRBD2. V lost 6 bases to trimming and J lost 11 bases; unmatched junction nucleotides: 12. CDR1 is MNHEY and CDR2 is SMNVEV in the germline V gene (reference sequence). The CDR3 is made up of 15 amino acids. CDR3 loop: CASRHGDGLAGEQYF. CDR3 sequence (DNA): TGTGCCAGCAGGCACGGTGACGGACTAGCGGGGGAGCAGTACTTC.

This clonotype was counted between two and nine times. The V gene is TRBV5-5, the J gene TRBJ2-1; D gene unclear. The CDR3 totals 16 residues. V shed 2 bases and J shed 0 bases, with 12 bases lying between them. CDR1 is SGHKS and CDR2 is YYEKEE in the germline V gene (reference sequence). Here the CDR3 reads CASSLGLPSSYNEQFF. The CDR3 nucleotides are TGTGCCAGCAGCTTAGGTCTCCCGAGCTCCTACAATGAGCAGTTCTTC.

This chain links TRBV10-3 with TRBJ1-5; TRBD1 might be the D (6 bases). V was cut by 4 bases and J by 6 bases, with 13 bases left in between. Germline CDR1 and CDR2: ENHRY and SYGVKD. The CDR3 loop spans 14 amino acids. The chain's CDR3 is CAISGRGGGQPQHF. CDR3 bases: TGTGCCATCAGTGGAAGGGGGGGTGGTCAGCCCCAGCATTTT.

This chain joins TRBV12-3 or TRBV12-4 and TRBJ1-2; D gene unclear. V was shortened by 6 bases and J by 8 bases, with 16 bases between the two germline ends. This CDR3 has 13 amino acids. The CDR3 spells CASSPGHTGGYTF. CDR3 in DNA: TGTGCCAGCAGCCCGGGCCACACGGGCGGCTACACCTTC.

The chain employs TRBV6-2 or TRBV6-3 and TRBJ1-5; D gene uncertain. Deletions cut 0 bases from V and 9 bases from J, with 6 bases between. This CDR3 comprises 12 residues. Germline assignment: CDR1 MNHEY and CDR2 SVGEGT. The DNA of the CDR3 is TGTGCCAGCAGTTACTCGTCGCGGCCCCAGCATTTT. Amino acid sequence: CASSYSSRPQHF.

The V and J genes are TRBV6-5 and TRBJ2-7; D is unresolved. The CDR3 is 14 amino acids. V was shortened by 6 bases and J by 2 bases, with 14 bases between the two germline ends. The germline V gene has CDR1 MNHEY and CDR2 SVGAGI. This chain's CDR3 is CASSLIGGTYEQYF. For the CDR3, the DNA is TGTGCCAGCAGCTTAATTGGCGGTACCTACGAGCAGTACTTC.

The chain employs TRBV5-6 and TRBJ1-5; TRBD1 matches 8 bases. V shed 4 bases and J 6 bases; nucleotides not matched to a gene: 3. The CDR3 length is 13 residues. Germline V lookup: CDR1 SGHDT, CDR2 YYEEEE. CDR3 DNA: TGTGCCAGCAGCGCGACAGGGGCTCAGCCCCAGCATTTT. Protein: CASSATGAQPQHF.

This sequence joins TRBV7-2 and TRBJ2-4, with 8 bases lining up with TRBD1. The J call is uncertain, as TRBJ2-7 better fits the DNA end. Germline V CDR1 and CDR2: SGHTA, FQGNSA. The CDR3 is made up of 14 amino acids. The CDR3 spells CASSLIRGRGEQYF. DNA of the CDR3: TGTGCCAGCAGCTTAATCAGGGGGCGAGGCGAGCAGTACTTC.

The V call is TRBV11-2, the J call TRBJ2-1; tentatively, D is TRBD1 (6 bases). Germline V gene sequence: CDR1 SGHAT, CDR2 FQNNGV. The CDR3 totals 12 residues. The CDR3, as DNA: TGTACCCTCAGGGGTAACTACAATGAGCAGTTCTTC. This gives the protein CTLRGNYNEQFF.

CDR3 sequence: CASSWGAGGLNNEQFF. CDR3 bases: TGTGCCAGCAGCTGGGGAGCGGGGGGATTGAACAATGAGCAGTTCTTC. This chain joins TRBV7-3 and TRBJ2-1; 9 bases map to TRBD2. J lost 5 bases, V lost 4 bases, and 9 bases had no gene match. The CDR3 spans 16 residues. CDR1 is SGHTA, CDR2 FQGTGA, per germline.

This chain joins TRBV20-1 and TRBJ2-5; D remains unclear. CDR3 size: 10 residues. Germline V gene data show CDR1 as DFQATT and CDR2 as SNEGSKA (reference sequence). Trimming stripped 5 bases from V and 9 bases from J, with 10 bases between. The CDR3 bases are TGCAGTGCTGGAAAGGTCGCCCAGTACTTC. Protein sequence: CSAGKVAQYF.

The V call is TRBV14, the J call TRBJ2-3, with D perhaps matching TRBD1 or TRBD2 (5 bases each). V was trimmed by 4 bases and J by 1 base, leaving 9 bases between them. Germline CDR1 is SGHDN and CDR2 is FVKESK. This CDR3 has 14 amino acids. This CDR3 reads CASSRPGRTDTQYF. DNA for the CDR3: TGTGCCAGCAGCCGACCGGGACGCACAGATACGCAGTATTTT. Full variable domain (missing parts from reference TRBV14 and TRBJ2-3): EAGVTQFPSHSVIEKGQTVTLRCDPISGHDNLYWYRRVMGKEIKFLLHFVKESKQDESGMPNNRFLAERTGGTYSTLKVQPAELEDSGVYFCASSRPGRTDTQYFGPGTRLTVL.

The J gene is TRBJ2-5, the V gene TRBV12-3 or TRBV12-4; weak D call: TRBD1 (8 bases). The V end lost 8 bases, the J end lost 5 bases, and 18 bases lay between the germline ends. CDR3 length: 14 residues. The CDR3 sequence: CASGRTGRVETQYF. DNA for the CDR3: TGTGCCAGCGGAAGGACAGGGAGGGTGGAGACCCAGTACTTC.

This clonotype has just a few counts. V gene TRBV18 combines with J gene TRBJ2-7; D call uncertain. The J call is uncertain, as TRBJ2-5 better fits the DNA end. Germline V gene sequence: CDR1 KGHSH, CDR2 LQKENI. The CDR3 has 16 amino acids. Written as DNA, the CDR3 is TGTGCCAGCTCACCACTTCTTTCTCGCGAGGCAGAGACCCAGTACTTC. It encodes CASSPLLSREAETQYF.

The chain is built from TRBV20-1 and TRBJ1-6; unclear D gene. Trimming stripped 0 bases from V and 6 bases from J, with 12 bases between. The CDR3 runs 15 residues. Germline CDR1 DFQATT, CDR2 SNEGSKA (reference sequence). In DNA form, the CDR3 reads TGCAGTGCTAGAGATAGATCCGGTCCTAATTCACCCCTCCACTTT. Translated: CSARDRSGPNSPLHF.

The rearrangement uses TRBV28 and TRBJ2-7; D call uncertain. With the DNA end fitting TRBJ2-5 better, the J assignment may be wrong. The CDR3 consists of 14 residues. Germline values: CDR1 MDHEN, CDR2 SYDVKM. The DNA for the CDR3 is TGTGCCAGCAGTTCCCCGGGCAGGATGGAGACCCAGTACTTC. Protein: CASSSPGRMETQYF.